The 3 T cell receptor beta chains below were found in one sample sequenced in a study of cytomegalovirus exposure and HLA in healthy donors (dated by TCRdb to the late 2010s). Libraries were made using the immunoSEQ multiplex PCR assay. The multiplex PCR relied on a mix of 60 forward primers for TCR Vbeta segments and 13 reverse primers for TCR Jbeta segments. TCRdb carries this immuneACCESS record with in-frame sequences only. Its versions omit some clonotypes, under half of them owing to an unresolved V gene in the studies checked, with the rest unexplained. This sample gives roughly 150,000 clones in total; around two thirds of them show up just once. Jointly, the top ten make up less than 11% of the sample. Sequenced input: PBMCs. These receptors all stem from a man in his thirties or forties in good health and CMV-seropositive.

This clone occurred a few times. The V call is TRBV27, the J call TRBJ2-7; 9 bases map to TRBD2. With V trimmed by 3 bases and J by 4 bases, 4 bases remained unmatched. There are 14 residues in the CDR3. Germline loops: CDR1 MNHEY, CDR2 SMNVEV (reference sequence). CDR3 DNA: TGTGCCAGCAGTTTCGGCGGGAGGGCTTACGAGCAGTACTTC. Its translation is CASSFGGRAYEQYF.

DNA for the CDR3: TGCGCCAGCAGTGAGTCAGTCCCCAGGGATACGCAGTATTTT. Translating it yields CASSESVPRDTQYF. The chain is built from TRBV10-1 and TRBJ2-3; no definite D call. The CDR3 is 14 residues long. Looked up from germline, CDR1 is WNHNN and CDR2 is SYGVQD (reference sequence). V lost 0 bases and J lost 6, with 10 bases in between.

The chain is built from TRBV9 and TRBJ2-1; the match to TRBD1 covers 9 bases. Germline V gene lookup returns CDR1 SGDLS and CDR2 YYNGEE. The CDR3 extends over 15 amino acids. The V segment lost 1 base and the J segment 6 bases; nucleotides outside the gene matches: 5. The CDR3 region is CASSVSGQGSNEQFF. The CDR3 nucleotides are TGTGCCAGCAGCGTATCGGGACAGGGTAGCAATGAGCAGTTCTTC.